Given below is one T cell receptor (beta chain) in context. Profiled with immunoSEQ multiplex PCR; TCRdb holds only in-frame clones, not every one. The sample yields more than 60,000 clones, around nine tenths seen once. This record belongs to a study of technical replicates of blood from several donors. Trimming removed 4 bases from V and 3 bases from J, with 9 bases in between. The CDR3 runs 12 residues. The germline gives CDR1 GTSNPN, CDR2 SVGIG (reference sequence). The genes are TRBV30 and TRBJ1-2; tentative D call: TRBD1 (6 bases). Sequences were obtained from PBMCs. This TCR came from a human donor in good health. Some clones in this sample may be carry-over from other donors' samples. The CDR3 region has the DNA TGTGCCTGGAACAGGGCGGACTATGGCTACACCTTC. It yields the protein CAWNRADYGYTF.